The 7 T cell receptor beta chains below all came from one sample that was sequenced in a study of PD-1 blockade in mismatch repair-deficient tumors. The table came from immunoSEQ multiplex PCR; TCRdb's copy has only in-frame clones and leaves some out. The sample lists under 75,000 clones, around 89% occurring once. Specimen: peripheral blood, collected 52 weeks after starting pembrolizumab. These receptor sequences come from an adult with mismatch repair-deficient cancer.

The CDR3 DNA reads as TGTGCCAGCTCACCTTCCACAGGGTCCGCTGGGGCCAACGTCCTGACTTTC. It encodes CASSPSTGSAGANVLTF. The gene calls are TRBV18 and TRBJ2-6; the D gene is possibly TRBD1 (6 bases). This CDR3 region has 17 residues. Trimming took 3 bases from V and 2 from J, leaving 14 bases between them. The V gene's germline CDR1 is KGHSH and CDR2 LQKENI.

The chain uses TRBV6-1 and TRBJ1-3; D is unresolved. Germline lookup yields CDR1 MNHNS and CDR2 SASEGT. V was clipped by 2 bases and J by 4 bases, with 9 bases between them. The CDR3 covers 14 residues. The CDR3 DNA follows: TGTGCCAGCAGTGAAATAGGCTCAGGAAACACCATATATTTT. This codes for CASSEIGSGNTIYF.

V and J are TRBV6-5 and TRBJ2-5; TRBD2 agrees at 9 bases. The CDR3 has 14 residues. J was trimmed by 5 bases and V by 2 bases; bases with no gene match: 3. CDR1 MNHEY and CDR2 SVGAGI come from the germline V gene. DNA for the CDR3: TGTGCCAGCAGTTACCCTAGCGGGAAGGAGACCCAGTACTTC. This translates into CASSYPSGKETQYF.

The V gene is TRBV5-6, the J gene TRBJ2-7; the match to TRBD1 covers 10 bases. The J segment lost 4 bases and the V segment lost 0 bases, leaving 7 bases of the junction unmatched. The germline gives CDR1 SGHDT, CDR2 YYEEEE. The length of the CDR3 is 16 residues. The CDR3 coding sequence is TGTGCCAGCAGCTTGGGGAGACAGGGGGCGCGGTACGAGCAGTACTTC. Its translation: CASSLGRQGARYEQYF.

The genes are TRBV28 and TRBJ2-5, with 10 bases fitting TRBD1. Germline CDR1 and CDR2: MDHEN and SYDVKM. CDR3 size: 16 residues. With V trimmed by 7 bases and J by 5 bases, 13 bases remained unmatched. The CDR3: CASTKRAGQGRETQYF. In DNA, the CDR3 is TGTGCCAGCACCAAACGAGCGGGACAGGGGCGGGAGACCCAGTACTTC.

The chain combines TRBV15 with TRBJ2-3; TRBD2 matches at 9 bases. Unmatched junction bases numbered 7, after V lost 8 bases and J lost 1 base. The CDR3 length is 15 residues. Germline V lookup: CDR1 LNHNV, CDR2 YYDKDF (reference sequence). The CDR3 loop is CATGARTSGTDTQYF. The CDR3 DNA reads as TGTGCCACCGGGGCTCGGACTAGCGGCACAGATACGCAGTATTTT.

The chain links TRBV4-1 to TRBJ2-7; no definite D call. The length of the CDR3 is 13 residues. Trimming left V 1 base short and J 7 bases short, with 11 bases between. Germline V gene lookup returns CDR1 MGHRA and CDR2 YSYEKL. CDR3 region: CASSQGDLGEQYF. The CDR3, as DNA: TGCGCCAGCAGCCAAGGTGATTTGGGAGAGCAGTACTTC.